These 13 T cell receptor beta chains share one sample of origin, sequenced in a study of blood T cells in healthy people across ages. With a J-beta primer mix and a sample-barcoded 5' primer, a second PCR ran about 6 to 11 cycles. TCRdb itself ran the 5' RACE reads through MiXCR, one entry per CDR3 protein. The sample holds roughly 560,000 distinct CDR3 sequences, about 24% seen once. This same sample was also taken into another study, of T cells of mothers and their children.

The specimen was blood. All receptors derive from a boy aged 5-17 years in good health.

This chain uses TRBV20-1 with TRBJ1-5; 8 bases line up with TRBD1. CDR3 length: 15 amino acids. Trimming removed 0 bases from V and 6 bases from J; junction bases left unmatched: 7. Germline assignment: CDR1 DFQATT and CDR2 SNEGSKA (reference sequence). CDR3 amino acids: CSARDAQGAGQPQHF. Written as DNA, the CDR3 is TGCAGTGCTAGAGATGCCCAGGGGGCCGGTCAGCCCCAGCATTTT.

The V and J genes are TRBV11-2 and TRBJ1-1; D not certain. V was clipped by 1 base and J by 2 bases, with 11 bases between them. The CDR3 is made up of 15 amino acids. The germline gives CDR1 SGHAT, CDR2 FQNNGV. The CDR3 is CASSLGLGANTEAFF. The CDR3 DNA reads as TGTGCCAGCAGCTTAGGTCTGGGTGCTAACACTGAAGCTTTCTTT.

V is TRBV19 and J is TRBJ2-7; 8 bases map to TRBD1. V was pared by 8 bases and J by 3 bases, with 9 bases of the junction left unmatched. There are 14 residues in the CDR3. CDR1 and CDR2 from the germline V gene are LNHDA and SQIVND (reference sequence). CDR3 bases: TGTGCCAGTTCGCCAGGGGGCGCTTTCTACGAGCAGTACTTC. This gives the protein CASSPGGAFYEQYF.

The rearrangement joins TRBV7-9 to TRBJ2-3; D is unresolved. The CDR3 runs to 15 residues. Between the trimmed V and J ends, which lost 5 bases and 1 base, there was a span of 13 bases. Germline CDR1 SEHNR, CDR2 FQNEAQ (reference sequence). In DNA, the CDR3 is TGTGCCAGCAGCACCCCCGCAGTGCGCACAGATACGCAGTATTTT. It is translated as CASSTPAVRTDTQYF.

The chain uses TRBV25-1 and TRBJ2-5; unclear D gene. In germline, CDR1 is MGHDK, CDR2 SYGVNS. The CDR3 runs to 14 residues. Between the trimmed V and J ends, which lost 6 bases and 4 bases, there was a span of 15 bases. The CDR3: CASRRPGRRETQYF. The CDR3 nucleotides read TGTGCCAGCAGGCGACCAGGCCGGCGAGAGACCCAGTACTTC.

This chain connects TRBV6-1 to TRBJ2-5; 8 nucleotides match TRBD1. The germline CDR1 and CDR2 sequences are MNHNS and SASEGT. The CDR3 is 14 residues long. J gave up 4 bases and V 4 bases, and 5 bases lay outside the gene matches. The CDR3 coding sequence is TGTGCCAGCAGTGTGACAGGGGTTCGAGAGACCCAGTACTTC. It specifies CASSVTGVRETQYF.

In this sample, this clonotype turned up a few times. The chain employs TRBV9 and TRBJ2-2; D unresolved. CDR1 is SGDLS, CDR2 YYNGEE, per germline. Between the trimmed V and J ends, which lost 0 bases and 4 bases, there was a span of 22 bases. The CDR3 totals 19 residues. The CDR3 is CASSVERTLSGIGTGELFF. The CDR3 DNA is TGTGCCAGCAGCGTAGAAAGAACTCTCTCTGGGATTGGCACCGGGGAGCTGTTTTTT.

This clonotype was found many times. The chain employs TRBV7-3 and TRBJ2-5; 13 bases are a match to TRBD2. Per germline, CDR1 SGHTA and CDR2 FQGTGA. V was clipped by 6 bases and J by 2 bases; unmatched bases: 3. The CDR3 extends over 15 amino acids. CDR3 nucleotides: TGTGCCAGCAGACTAGCGGGAGGGCCACAAGAGACCCAGTACTTC. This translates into CASRLAGGPQETQYF. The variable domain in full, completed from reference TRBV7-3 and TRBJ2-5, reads GAGVSQTPSNKVTEKGKYVELRCDPISGHTALYWYRQSLGQGPEFLIYFQGTGAADDSGLPNDRFFAVRPEGSVSTLKIQRTERGDSAVYLCASRLAGGPQETQYFGPGTRLLVL.

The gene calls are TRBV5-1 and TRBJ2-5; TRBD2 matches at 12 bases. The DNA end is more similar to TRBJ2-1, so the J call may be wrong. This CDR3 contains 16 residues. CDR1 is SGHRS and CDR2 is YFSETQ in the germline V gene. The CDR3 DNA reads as TGCGCCAGCAGCTTGGGCCTAGCGGGAGGGATAAATGAGCAGTTCTTC. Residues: CASSLGLAGGINEQFF.

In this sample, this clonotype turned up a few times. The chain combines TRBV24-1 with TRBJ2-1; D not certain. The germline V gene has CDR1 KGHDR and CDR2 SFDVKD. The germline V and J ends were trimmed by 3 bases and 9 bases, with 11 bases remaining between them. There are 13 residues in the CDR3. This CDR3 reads CATSDLRGSEQFF. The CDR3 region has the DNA TGTGCCACCAGTGATCTCCGCGGAAGTGAGCAGTTCTTC.

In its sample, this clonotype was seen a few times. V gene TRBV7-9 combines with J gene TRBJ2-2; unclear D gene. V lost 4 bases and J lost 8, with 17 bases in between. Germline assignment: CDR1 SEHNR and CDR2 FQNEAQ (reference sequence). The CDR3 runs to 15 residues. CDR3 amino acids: CASSSPDTPWGELFF. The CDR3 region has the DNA TGTGCCAGCAGCTCCCCCGACACCCCTTGGGGGGAGCTGTTTTTT.

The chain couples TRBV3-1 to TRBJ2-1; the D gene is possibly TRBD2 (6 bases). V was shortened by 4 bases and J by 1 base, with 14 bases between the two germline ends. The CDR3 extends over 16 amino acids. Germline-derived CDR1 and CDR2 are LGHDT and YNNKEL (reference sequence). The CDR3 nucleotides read TGTGCCAGCAGCCTCGCCGGGAGTTCGTCCTACAATGAGCAGTTCTTC. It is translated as CASSLAGSSSYNEQFF.

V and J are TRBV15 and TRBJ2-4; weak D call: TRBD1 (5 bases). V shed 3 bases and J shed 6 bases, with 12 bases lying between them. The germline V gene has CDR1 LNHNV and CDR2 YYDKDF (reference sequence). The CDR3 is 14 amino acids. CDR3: CATSSQGSINIQYF. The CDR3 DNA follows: TGTGCCACCAGCAGTCAGGGTTCTATAAACATTCAGTACTTC.